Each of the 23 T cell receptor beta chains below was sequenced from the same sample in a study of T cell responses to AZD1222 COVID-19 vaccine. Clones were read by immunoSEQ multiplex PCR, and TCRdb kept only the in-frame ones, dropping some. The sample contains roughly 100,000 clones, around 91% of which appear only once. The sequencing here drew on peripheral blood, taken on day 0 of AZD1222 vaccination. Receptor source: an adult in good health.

CDR3 DNA: TGCGCCAGCAGCCAAGACCGGACAGCCTCACGGGAGCTGTTTTTT. Protein sequence: CASSQDRTASRELFF. V usage is TRBV4-3 and J usage is TRBJ2-2; tentative D call: TRBD1 (6 bases). There are 15 residues in the CDR3. CDR1 and CDR2 from the germline V gene are LGHNA and YSLEER. V lost 0 bases, J lost 9 bases, and 14 bases lay in between.

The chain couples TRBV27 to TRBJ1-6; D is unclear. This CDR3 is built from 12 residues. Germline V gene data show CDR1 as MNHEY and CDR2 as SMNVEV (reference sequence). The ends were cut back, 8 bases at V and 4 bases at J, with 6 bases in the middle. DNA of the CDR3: TGTGCCAGCGCCTCTTATAATTCACCCCTCCACTTT. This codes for CASASYNSPLHF.

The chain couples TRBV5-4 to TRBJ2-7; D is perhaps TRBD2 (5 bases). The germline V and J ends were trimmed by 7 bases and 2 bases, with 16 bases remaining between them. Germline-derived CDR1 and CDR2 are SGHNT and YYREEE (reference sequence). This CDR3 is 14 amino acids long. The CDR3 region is CASGRGVGTYEQYF. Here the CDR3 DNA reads TGTGCCAGCGGGAGAGGTGTGGGGACCTACGAGCAGTACTTC.

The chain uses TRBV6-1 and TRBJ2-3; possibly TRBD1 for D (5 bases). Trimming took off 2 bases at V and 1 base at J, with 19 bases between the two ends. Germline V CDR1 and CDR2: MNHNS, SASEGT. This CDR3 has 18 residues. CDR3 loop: CASSERGGRVQRTDTQYF. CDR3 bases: TGTGCCAGCAGTGAAAGGGGTGGAAGGGTTCAACGCACAGATACGCAGTATTTT.

The CDR3 here is CASSLWKRGDSYNEQFF. In DNA form, the CDR3 reads TGTGCCAGCAGCTTATGGAAGCGGGGGGACTCCTACAATGAGCAGTTCTTC. V is TRBV7-6 and J is TRBJ2-1; 9 nucleotides match TRBD2. Germline CDR1 and CDR2: SGHVS and FNYEAQ. The CDR3 is made up of 17 amino acids. Trimming at V came to 2 bases and at J to 0 bases, leaving 5 bases not matched to a gene.

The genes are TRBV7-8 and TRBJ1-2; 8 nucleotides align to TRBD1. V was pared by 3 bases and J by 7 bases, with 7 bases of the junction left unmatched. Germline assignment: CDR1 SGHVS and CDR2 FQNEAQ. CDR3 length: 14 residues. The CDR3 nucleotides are TGTGCCAGCAGCTTCCTCACAGGGGGAGGTGGCTACACCTTC. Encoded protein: CASSFLTGGGGYTF. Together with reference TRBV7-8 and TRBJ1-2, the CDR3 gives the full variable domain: GAGVSQSPRYKVAKRGQDVALRCDPISGHVSLFWYQQALGQGPEFLTYFQNEAQLDKSGLPSDRFFAERPEGSVSTLKIQRTQQEDSAVYLCASSFLTGGGGYTFGSGTRLTVV.

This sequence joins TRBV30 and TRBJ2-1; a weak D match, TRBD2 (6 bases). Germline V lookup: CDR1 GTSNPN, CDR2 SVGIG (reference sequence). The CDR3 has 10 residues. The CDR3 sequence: CARGHNEQFF. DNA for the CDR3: TGTGCGCGGGGTCACAATGAGCAGTTCTTC.

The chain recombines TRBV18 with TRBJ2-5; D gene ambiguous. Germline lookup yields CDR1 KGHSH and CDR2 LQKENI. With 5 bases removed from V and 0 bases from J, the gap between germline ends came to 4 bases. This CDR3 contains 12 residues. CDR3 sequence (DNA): TGTGCCAGCTCAACCAACCAAGAGACCCAGTACTTC. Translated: CASSTNQETQYF.

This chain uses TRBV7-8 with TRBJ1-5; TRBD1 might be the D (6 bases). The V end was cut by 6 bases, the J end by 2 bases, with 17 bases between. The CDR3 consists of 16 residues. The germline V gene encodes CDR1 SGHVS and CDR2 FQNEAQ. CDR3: CASRRNGAGGNQPQHF. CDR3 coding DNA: TGTGCCAGCAGGAGAAACGGGGCAGGGGGCAATCAGCCCCAGCATTTT.

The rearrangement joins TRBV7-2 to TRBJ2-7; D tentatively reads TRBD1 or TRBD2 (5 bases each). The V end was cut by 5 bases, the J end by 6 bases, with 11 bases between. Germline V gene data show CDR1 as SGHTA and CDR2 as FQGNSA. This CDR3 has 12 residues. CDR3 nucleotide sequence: TGTGCCAGCAGCCCGGGACCAGGCGAGCAGTACTTC. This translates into CASSPGPGEQYF.

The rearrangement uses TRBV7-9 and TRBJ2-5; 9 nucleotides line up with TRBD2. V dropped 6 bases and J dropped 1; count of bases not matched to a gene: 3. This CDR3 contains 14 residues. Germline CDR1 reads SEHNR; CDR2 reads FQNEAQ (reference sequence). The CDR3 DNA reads TGTGCCAGCAGTCGTAGCGGGGGCCAAGAGACCCAGTACTTC. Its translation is CASSRSGGQETQYF.

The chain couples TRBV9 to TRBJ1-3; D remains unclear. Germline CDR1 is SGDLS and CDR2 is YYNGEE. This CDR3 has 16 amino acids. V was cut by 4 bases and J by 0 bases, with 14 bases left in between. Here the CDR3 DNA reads TGTGCCAGCAGCTCCTTAGGTCGCAACTCTGGAAACACCATATATTTT. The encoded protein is CASSSLGRNSGNTIYF.

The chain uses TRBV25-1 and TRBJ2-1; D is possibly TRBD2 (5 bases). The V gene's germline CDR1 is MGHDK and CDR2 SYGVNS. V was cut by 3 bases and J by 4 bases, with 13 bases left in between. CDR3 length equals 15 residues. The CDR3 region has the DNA TGTGCCAGCAGTGACCGAGCGAGGGAGTACAATGAGCAGTTCTTC. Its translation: CASSDRAREYNEQFF.

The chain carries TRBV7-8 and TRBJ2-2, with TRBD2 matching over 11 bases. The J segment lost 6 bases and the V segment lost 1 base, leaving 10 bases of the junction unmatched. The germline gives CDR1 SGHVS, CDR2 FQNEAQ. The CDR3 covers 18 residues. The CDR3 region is CASSLETSGGPDPGELFF. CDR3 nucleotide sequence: TGTGCCAGCAGCTTAGAAACTAGCGGGGGCCCCGATCCCGGGGAGCTGTTTTTT.

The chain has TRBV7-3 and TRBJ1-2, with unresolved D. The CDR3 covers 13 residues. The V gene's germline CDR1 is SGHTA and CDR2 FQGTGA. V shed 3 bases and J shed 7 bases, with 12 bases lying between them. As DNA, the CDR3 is TGTGCCAGCAGCTTTCTACCCGGAAGTGGCTACACCTTC. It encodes CASSFLPGSGYTF. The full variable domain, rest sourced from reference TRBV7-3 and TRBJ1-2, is GAGVSQTPSNKVTEKGKYVELRCDPISGHTALYWYRQSLGQGPEFLIYFQGTGAADDSGLPNDRFFAVRPEGSVSTLKIQRTERGDSAVYLCASSFLPGSGYTFGSGTRLTVV.

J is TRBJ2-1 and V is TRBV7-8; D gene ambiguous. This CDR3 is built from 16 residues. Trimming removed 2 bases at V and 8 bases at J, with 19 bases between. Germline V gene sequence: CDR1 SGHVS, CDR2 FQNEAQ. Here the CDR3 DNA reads TGTGCCAGCAGCTTATGGTCCCTCTCATATGTGGATGAGCAGTTCTTC. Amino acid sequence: CASSLWSLSYVDEQFF.

This CDR3 reads CASRPEGWNQPQHF. DNA of the CDR3: TGTGCCAGCAGACCTGAAGGGTGGAATCAGCCCCAGCATTTT. V is TRBV6-5 and J is TRBJ1-5, with D unresolved. The germline gives CDR1 MNHEY, CDR2 SVGAGI. Deletions cut 6 bases from V and 4 bases from J, with 13 bases between. CDR3 length: 14 amino acids.

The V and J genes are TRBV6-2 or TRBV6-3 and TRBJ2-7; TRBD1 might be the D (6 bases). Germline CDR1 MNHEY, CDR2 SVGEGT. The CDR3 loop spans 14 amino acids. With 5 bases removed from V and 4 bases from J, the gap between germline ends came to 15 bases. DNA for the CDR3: TGTGCCAGCAGTCGCTCGACAGGACCTTACGAGCAGTACTTC. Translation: CASSRSTGPYEQYF.

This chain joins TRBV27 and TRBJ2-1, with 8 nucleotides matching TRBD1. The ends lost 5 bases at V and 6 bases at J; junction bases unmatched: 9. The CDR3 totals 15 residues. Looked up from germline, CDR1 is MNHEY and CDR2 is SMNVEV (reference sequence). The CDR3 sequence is CASSPRTGLGNEQFF. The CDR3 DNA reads TGTGCCAGCAGTCCCCGGACAGGGTTGGGCAATGAGCAGTTCTTC.

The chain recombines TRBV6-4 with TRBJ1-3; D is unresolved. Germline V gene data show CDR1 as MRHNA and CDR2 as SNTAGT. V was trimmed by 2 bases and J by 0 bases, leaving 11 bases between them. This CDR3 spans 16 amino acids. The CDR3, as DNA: TGTGCCAGCAGTGACCATAGACGGCACTCTGGAAACACCATATATTTT. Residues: CASSDHRRHSGNTIYF.

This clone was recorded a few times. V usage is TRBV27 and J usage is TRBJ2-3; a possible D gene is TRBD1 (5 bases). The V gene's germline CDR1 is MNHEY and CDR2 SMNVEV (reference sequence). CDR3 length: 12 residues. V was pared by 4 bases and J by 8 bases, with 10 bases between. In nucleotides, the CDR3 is TGTGCCAGCAGTTGGAGTAGGGGTACGCAGTATTTT. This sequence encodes CASSWSRGTQYF.

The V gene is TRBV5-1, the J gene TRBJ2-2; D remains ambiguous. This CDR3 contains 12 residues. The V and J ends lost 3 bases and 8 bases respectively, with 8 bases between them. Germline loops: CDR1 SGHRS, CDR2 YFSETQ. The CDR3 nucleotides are TGCGCCAGCAGCTCGGGCTCAGGGGAGCTGTTTTTT. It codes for CASSSGSGELFF.

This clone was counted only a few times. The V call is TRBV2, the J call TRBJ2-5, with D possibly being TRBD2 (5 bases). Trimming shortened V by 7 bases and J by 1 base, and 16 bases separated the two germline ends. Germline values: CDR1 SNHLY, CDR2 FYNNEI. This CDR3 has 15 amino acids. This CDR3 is CASKNLLRVQETQYF. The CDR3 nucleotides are TGTGCCAGCAAGAATCTGCTGAGGGTCCAAGAGACCCAGTACTTC.